This is a list of T cell receptor beta chains from one sample in a study of OX40 agonist ivuxolimab in advanced cancers. Generated by immunoSEQ multiplex PCR, the TCRdb table keeps only in-frame clones and is missing some. Of approximately 44,000 clones in the sample, 65% to 85% were seen once. Sample: CD4+ or CD8+ T cells sorted from blood, taken in a trial of the OX40 agonist ivuxolimab. The receptors derive from an adult with an advanced solid tumor such as melanoma, head and neck, liver or kidney cancer. Both conserved end residues are part of each CDR3. The order of the fields is V gene, clone size, J gene, D gene, CDR3 DNA, CDR3 protein. The D gene is left open where the match is weak. The listing skips clone size in some rows; elsewhere it reads once, few, many or a size class.

TRBV2	.	TRBJ2-1	TRBD2	TGTGCCAGCTACGAACTAGCGGGAGTCGATGAGCAGTTCTTC	CASYELAGVDEQFF
TRBV28	.	TRBJ1-2	.	TGTGCCAGCAGTTTCAGAGGGGCGCGTGGCTACACCTTC	CASSFRGARGYTF
TRBV27	once	TRBJ2-3	TRBD2	TGTGCCAGCAGTCCGCTACTAGCGGGAGGGCGACTCCCGACCTCTAGCACAGATACGCAGTATTTT	CASSPLLAGGRLPTSSTDTQYF
TRBV4-2	few	TRBJ1-1	TRBD1	TGTGCCAGCAGCCAAGTGGGGACAGGGAAGAACACTGAAGCTTTCTTT	CASSQVGTGKNTEAFF
TRBV4-2	.	TRBJ1-1	TRBD1	TGTGCCAGCAGCCGAGACCCGGGGGGACAGGCGGGTGGAGCTTTCTTT	CASSRDPGGQAGGAFF
TRBV10-3	.	TRBJ2-7	.	TGTGCCATCGGACGGACCTCCTACGAGCAGTACTTC	CAIGRTSYEQYF
TRBV5-1	.	TRBJ2-7	TRBD1	TGCGCCAGCAGCCGGGGACAGGGCGACTACGAGCAGTACTTC	CASSRGQGDYEQYF
TRBV19	few	TRBJ1-1	.	TGTGCCAGTAACAACGGACAGCCGAACACTGAAGCTTTCTTT	CASNNGQPNTEAFF
TRBV5-1	.	TRBJ1-3	.	TGCGCCAGCAGCTTTGACAGTTACTCTGGAAACACCATATATTTT	CASSFDSYSGNTIYF
TRBV9	.	TRBJ2-1	.	TGTGCCAGCAGCGCCTCTCCGCCGGGGCCCTTCGGGAATGAGCAGTTCTTC	CASSASPPGPFGNEQFF
TRBV4-1	.	TRBJ2-5	.	TGCGCCAGCAGCCGAATACTTAGTTTCGAGACCCAGTACTTC	CASSRILSFETQYF
TRBV2	.	TRBJ1-2	TRBD1	TGTGCCAGCTTAATCCCGGGACAGGGGATATTAGGTGGCTACACCTTC	CASLIPGQGILGGYTF